Listed below are T cell receptor beta chains from one sample, sequenced in a study of blood T cell repertoires in COVID-19. Sequenced by immunoSEQ multiplex PCR; TCRdb stores in-frame clones only, minus some. The sample lists 350,000 to 550,000 clones; 85% to 90% were seen once. Sequencing used PBMCs or T cells enriched from blood (not recorded which). The origin of the receptors is a man between 25 and 39 years old who had recovered from COVID-19. Each CDR3 is given with its conserved first and last residue. The order of the fields is clone size, D gene, V gene, J gene, CDR3 DNA, CDR3 protein. A D gene is named only where the DNA matches it firmly. The size of a clone is reported for some rows only, either as once, few or many, or as a class for expanded clones.

NA	NA	TRBV5-4	TRBJ1-5	TGTGCCAGCAGCTTGCAGGGGAATCAGCCCCAGCATTTT	CASSLQGNQPQHF
NA	NA	TRBV10-2	TRBJ2-5	TGCGCCAGCAGTGAGTTAGCAGCCGGGGAGACCCAGTACTTC	CASSELAAGETQYF
once	NA	TRBV28	TRBJ2-7	TGTGCCAGCAGTTTATCGACACCAATCTCCTACGAGCAGTACTTC	CASSLSTPISYEQYF
NA	NA	TRBV3-1/TRBV3-2	TRBJ2-1	TGTGCCAGCAGCCAAACTAGCCTCGGGAAGCAGTTCTTC	CASSQTSLGKQFF
NA	TRBD1	TRBV29-1	TRBJ2-3	TGCAGCGTCGACAGGGGGGATACGCAGTATTTT	CSVDRGDTQYF
NA	TRBD2	TRBV11-2	TRBJ2-2	TGTGCCAGCAGCTTAGGCTACGGGAGGACGAACACCGGGGAGCTGTTTTTT	CASSLGYGRTNTGELFF
NA	TRBD2	TRBV19	TRBJ2-5	TGTGCCAGTAGTCCGGTAGCGGGGGCACTCCAAGAGACCCAGTACTTC	CASSPVAGALQETQYF
NA	TRBD2	TRBV7-9	TRBJ2-7	TGTGCCAGCACCCCCCGGGGGGGCTATGCGTACGAGCAGTACTTC	CASTPRGGYAYEQYF
NA	NA	TRBV11-2	TRBJ2-2	TGTGCCAGCAGCTTAGTGGTTGGAGGTGTAGGCACCGGGGAGCTGTTTTTT	CASSLVVGGVGTGELFF
NA	NA	TRBV14	TRBJ1-5	TGTGCCAGCAGCCAAGGGGGAGGTAATCAGCCCCAGCATTTT	CASSQGGGNQPQHF
once	NA	TRBV15	TRBJ1-5	TGTGCCACCAGCAGGCTAGGGGGCAATCAGCCCCAGCATTTT	CATSRLGGNQPQHF
NA	TRBD1	TRBV3-1/TRBV3-2	TRBJ1-4	TGTGCCAGCAGCCAAATCCAGGGGGCAAGAAAACTGTTTTTT	CASSQIQGARKLFF
NA	NA	TRBV15	TRBJ2-5	TGTGCCACCAGCAGAGACTTCGGGGACTTGGAGACCCAGTACTTC	CATSRDFGDLETQYF
few	NA	TRBV10-2	TRBJ2-7	TGCGCCAGCAGCACAGGGTTCTACGAGCAGTACTTC	CASSTGFYEQYF
once	NA	TRBV6-5	TRBJ1-6	TGTGCCAGCAGTTACTCCGCAGGGGAGTCCCTCCACTTT	CASSYSAGESLHF
NA	NA	TRBV28	TRBJ1-2	TGTGCCAGCAGTTCCCAGACATTGCGCGGCTACACCTTC	CASSSQTLRGYTF
NA	TRBD2	TRBV27	TRBJ2-1	TGTGCCAGCAGTCCCCCCCAGTGGCGGGAGGACCACAATGAGCAGTTCTTC	CASSPPQWREDHNEQFF